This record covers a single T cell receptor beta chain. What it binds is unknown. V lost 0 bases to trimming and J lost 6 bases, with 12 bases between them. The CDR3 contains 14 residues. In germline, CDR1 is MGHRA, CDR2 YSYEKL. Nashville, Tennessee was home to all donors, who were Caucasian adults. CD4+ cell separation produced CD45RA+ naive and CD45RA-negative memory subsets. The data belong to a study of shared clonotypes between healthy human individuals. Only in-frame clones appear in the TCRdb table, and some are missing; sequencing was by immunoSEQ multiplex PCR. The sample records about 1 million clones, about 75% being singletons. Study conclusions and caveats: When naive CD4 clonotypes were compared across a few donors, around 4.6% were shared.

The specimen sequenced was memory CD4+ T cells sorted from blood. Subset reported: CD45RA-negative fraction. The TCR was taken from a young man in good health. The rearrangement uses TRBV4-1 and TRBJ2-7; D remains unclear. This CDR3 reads CASSQEGSGSEQYF. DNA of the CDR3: TGCGCCAGCAGCCAAGAGGGGTCAGGTTCCGAGCAGTACTTC.